A single sample is the source of the 5 T cell receptor beta chains below, sequenced in a study of shared T cell receptors in the human thymus. Sequencing was performed with immunoSEQ multiplex PCR; in TCRdb, only in-frame clones are kept and a portion is missing. This sample has some 700,000 clones, with roughly 88% found just once. These data were also filed under a second study, of human thymus T cells.

The sample comprised thymocytes. The receptors derive from a boy less than two years old with a congenital heart defect.

This clone was seen a handful of times. This sequence joins TRBV15 and TRBJ2-1, with 10 bases fitting TRBD2. Germline V gene sequence: CDR1 LNHNV, CDR2 YYDKDF (reference sequence). This CDR3 is built from 19 residues. V dropped 0 bases and J dropped 4; count of bases not matched to a gene: 12. The DNA for the CDR3 is TGTGCCACCAGCAGAGATCAAGGGCTAGCGGGAGCTCTATACAATGAGCAGTTCTTC. This translates into CATSRDQGLAGALYNEQFF.

The chain couples TRBV27 to TRBJ2-3, with 7 bases that match TRBD2. The germline gives CDR1 MNHEY, CDR2 SMNVEV (reference sequence). With 6 bases clipped from V and 6 bases from J, the junction kept 27 bases outside the gene matches. The CDR3 has 20 residues. The CDR3 nucleotides are TGTGCCAGCAGCCCCCCGGAAGGGACGGGGGGTAAAAATTCCGGGGATACGCAGTATTTT. Protein: CASSPPEGTGGKNSGDTQYF.

J is TRBJ2-7 and V is TRBV4-1, with TRBD1 as a possible D gene (5 bases). V gave up 4 bases and J gave up 5 bases, with 15 bases separating them. CDR1 is MGHRA, CDR2 YSYEKL, per germline. The CDR3 totals 14 residues. CDR3 bases: TGCGCCAGCAGCCTCTCCATGCCAGGGCACGAGCAGTACTTC. As protein: CASSLSMPGHEQYF.

The chain recombines TRBV5-1 with TRBJ2-5; 7 nucleotides line up with TRBD2. The DNA end favors TRBJ2-7, so the J call may be wrong. The germline V gene has CDR1 SGHRS and CDR2 YFSETQ. This CDR3 comprises 14 residues. For the CDR3, the DNA is TGCGCCAGCAGCTTGACTAGCGACTGCTACGAGCAGTACTTC. Encoded protein: CASSLTSDCYEQYF.

The count of this clone is one. The gene calls are TRBV27 and TRBJ2-1; 8 bases line up with TRBD2. V lost 3 bases, J lost 4 bases, and 8 bases stayed unmatched. This CDR3 region has 16 residues. Germline loops: CDR1 MNHEY, CDR2 SMNVEV (reference sequence). The DNA of the CDR3 is TGTGCCAGCAGTTTGAGCGAGGAGCGGGAGTACAATGAGCAGTTCTTC. This sequence encodes CASSLSEEREYNEQFF.